This TCR beta chain was sequenced for a study of T cell changes during pregnancy in multiple sclerosis (dated by TCRdb to about 2019). With respect to the entire study: The study examined how the T cell repertoire changed over the course of pregnancy in women with multiple sclerosis.

About this clone itself: The target of this receptor is not known. Within one base of it there is no much larger clone, and no base qualities were kept.

To prepare the library, the immunoSEQ multiplex PCR assay was applied. What TCRdb holds here is the immuneACCESS table cut down to in-frame rearrangements. Part of the clones is not present; checked against another copy, under half of the missing clones reflect an unresolved V gene, and the others are unexplained. In this sample the table shows fewer than 85,000 clones, roughly 92% of which occur a single time. About 1.5% of the sample comes from the top ten. The CDR3 runs 13 amino acids, cysteine and phenylalanine included. Only CDR3 DNA is held: 39 bases, read in frame from base 1. At the junction V is shortened by 6 bases and J by 8 bases, with 14 bases in between. Reading the germline V gene (reference sequence) gives CDR1 MNHEY and CDR2 SMNVEV.

Recombination linked TRBV27 to TRBJ2-1, and perhaps TRBD1 as D gene, on 6 matching bases. This sample comprised peripheral blood, obtained in the first trimester of pregnancy. The receptor comes from a female donor in good health, enrolled as a control in a pregnancy study. The CDR3 reads CASSAIQGYEQFF. The nucleotide sequence is given as TGTGCCAGCAGCGCGATCCAGGGGTATGAGCAGTTCTTC.